These 27 T cell receptor beta chains share one sample of origin, sequenced in a study of blood T cell repertoires in COVID-19. Data came from immunoSEQ multiplex PCR; TCRdb stores just in-frame clones and leaves some out. The sample holds 200,000 to 250,000 clones, roughly 84% seen once. Sequenced: peripheral blood. All receptors derive from a woman aged 40 to 55 who had recovered from COVID-19.

The rearrangement links TRBV7-3 to TRBJ2-2, with TRBD1 matching over 9 bases. This CDR3 region has 15 residues. Germline CDR1 is SGHTA and CDR2 is FQGTGA. Trimming removed 5 bases from V and 2 bases from J; junction bases left unmatched: 3. CDR3 DNA: TGTGCCAGCAGCCCGGGACAGGGCAACACCGGGGAGCTGTTTTTT. As protein: CASSPGQGNTGELFF.

CDR3 region: CATSEVKRGNTDTQYF. The CDR3 DNA reads TGTGCCACCAGTGAGGTAAAGCGGGGGAACACAGATACGCAGTATTTT. The chain is built from TRBV24-1 and TRBJ2-3; TRBD2 aligns across 8 bases. Trimming at V came to 4 bases and at J to 2 bases, leaving 7 bases not matched to a gene. The CDR3 runs 16 residues. Germline CDR1 KGHDR, CDR2 SFDVKD.

V and J are TRBV4-2 and TRBJ2-5, with 7 bases lining up with TRBD2. Looked up from germline, CDR1 is LGHNA and CDR2 is YNFKEQ. This CDR3 has 16 amino acids. V shed 0 bases and J 5 bases; nucleotides not matched to a gene: 9. The CDR3 here is CASSQDRWGGDETQYF. The CDR3 nucleotides read TGTGCCAGCAGCCAAGATCGGTGGGGGGGGGATGAGACCCAGTACTTC.

V usage is TRBV7-8 and J usage is TRBJ2-7, with D possibly being TRBD1 (6 bases). V shed 1 base and J shed 4 bases, with 11 bases lying between them. The CDR3 length is 14 residues. Germline-derived CDR1 and CDR2 are SGHVS and FQNEAQ. The CDR3 nucleotides read TGTGCCAGCAGCTTAGAGGACAGATATTACGAGCAGTACTTC. This gives the protein CASSLEDRYYEQYF.

This chain joins TRBV9 and TRBJ2-7; 12 bases map to TRBD1. This CDR3 is 15 amino acids long. CDR1 and CDR2 (germline): SGDLS, YYNGEE. The V segment lost 3 bases and the J segment 4 bases; nucleotides outside the gene matches: 5. CDR3 DNA sequence: TGTGCCAGCAGCGCGGGACAGGGGGCCACTTACGAGCAGTACTTC. This codes for CASSAGQGATYEQYF.

This chain connects TRBV2 to TRBJ2-2; a possible D gene is TRBD1 (6 bases). Trimming stripped 2 bases from V and 1 base from J, with 8 bases between. Germline values: CDR1 SNHLY, CDR2 FYNNEI. CDR3 length equals 15 residues. CDR3 residues: CASSEWGQNTGELFF. The CDR3 region has the DNA TGTGCCAGCAGTGAATGGGGGCAGAACACCGGGGAGCTGTTTTTT.

The chain is built from TRBV11-3 and TRBJ2-5, with 7 bases aligning to TRBD2. The germline V gene encodes CDR1 SGHNT and CDR2 YENEEA. There are 15 residues in the CDR3. The V and J ends lost 7 bases and 4 bases, in that order; junction bases with no gene match: 12. The CDR3 sequence is CASTLSGRVRETQYF. The CDR3 DNA is TGTGCCAGCACCCTTAGTGGGAGGGTGAGAGAGACCCAGTACTTC.

This clone occurred many times. The chain employs TRBV5-1 and TRBJ2-7, with TRBD1 identical over 7 bases. The germline gives CDR1 SGHRS, CDR2 YFSETQ. The trim removed 2 bases at V and 2 bases at J, leaving 4 bases unmatched. CDR3 length equals 14 residues. CDR3 loop: CASSFRDRTYEQYF. The CDR3 region has the DNA TGCGCCAGCAGCTTCCGGGACAGAACCTACGAGCAGTACTTC.

V gene TRBV18 combines with J gene TRBJ1-2, with 10 bases lining up with TRBD1. Trimming took 6 bases from V and 5 from J; bases not matched to a gene: 12. CDR3 length: 16 amino acids. Germline V gene data show CDR1 as KGHSH and CDR2 as LQKENI. CDR3 residues: CASSPVVGQGGYGYTF. The CDR3 nucleotides read TGTGCCAGCTCTCCTGTCGTCGGACAGGGGGGTTATGGCTACACCTTC.

The V gene is TRBV7-2, the J gene TRBJ2-7; the match to TRBD1 covers 11 bases. This CDR3 spans 15 amino acids. V lost 4 bases, J lost 7 bases, and 9 bases stayed unmatched. The germline CDR1 and CDR2 sequences are SGHTA and FQGNSA. DNA for the CDR3: TGTGCCAGCAGCTCGAGAGGACAGGGGGCGCGTGAGCAGTACTTC. Residues: CASSSRGQGAREQYF. The full variable domain, rest sourced from reference TRBV7-2 and TRBJ2-7, is GAGVSQSPSNKVTEKGKDVELRCDPISGHTALYWYRQSLGQGLEFLIYFQGNSAPDKSGLPSDRFSAERTGGSVSTLTIQRTQQEDSAVYLCASSSRGQGAREQYFGPGTRLTVT.

The chain joins TRBV7-9 to TRBJ2-1; 7 nucleotides match TRBD1. Germline V gene lookup returns CDR1 SEHNR and CDR2 FQNEAQ (reference sequence). The CDR3 is 15 amino acids. V trimming: 7 bases; J trimming: 5 bases; junction bases outside the gene matches: 11. CDR3 loop: CASIHRQGRDNEQFF. The CDR3 nucleotides read TGTGCCAGCATCCACCGACAGGGACGGGACAATGAGCAGTTCTTC.

The CDR3 region is CASSPPPAGVGGEQFF. CDR3 DNA sequence: TGTGCCAGCAGCCCACCCCCAGCGGGGGTCGGGGGTGAGCAGTTCTTC. The chain couples TRBV7-6 to TRBJ2-1; TRBD2 matches at 8 bases. V was clipped by 5 bases and J by 9 bases; unmatched bases: 15. Germline-derived CDR1 and CDR2 are SGHVS and FNYEAQ. The CDR3 sequence is 16 residues long.

The rearrangement joins TRBV29-1 to TRBJ2-3, with D possibly matching TRBD2 (5 bases). This CDR3 has 12 amino acids. V lost 8 bases and J lost 1, with 10 bases in between. Looked up from germline, CDR1 is SQVTM and CDR2 is ANQGSEA. This CDR3 is CSHLRGTDTQYF. CDR3 coding DNA: TGCAGCCATCTGAGGGGCACAGATACGCAGTATTTT.

The rearrangement links TRBV19 to TRBJ1-3; 9 bases agree with TRBD1. V shed 5 bases and J 3 bases; nucleotides not matched to a gene: 5. The CDR3 runs 15 residues. Germline values: CDR1 LNHDA, CDR2 SQIVND (reference sequence). CDR3 sequence reads: CASSSGTGNGNTIYF. CDR3 nucleotides: TGTGCCAGTAGTTCCGGGACAGGGAATGGAAACACCATATATTTT. The whole variable domain, filled in from reference TRBV19 and TRBJ1-3, reads DGGITQSPKYLFRKEGQNVTLSCEQNLNHDAMYWYRQDPGQGLRLIYYSQIVNDFQKGDIAEGYSVSREKKESFPLTVTSAQKNPTAFYLCASSSGTGNGNTIYFGEGSWLTVV.

The chain is built from TRBV5-6 and TRBJ1-4; D unresolved. Trimming cost V 6 bases and J 4 bases, with 13 bases left between them. Germline V gene data show CDR1 as SGHDT and CDR2 as YYEEEE. CDR3 length: 14 residues. This CDR3 reads CASTPGGYNEKLFF. The CDR3 coding sequence is TGTGCCAGCACCCCCGGCGGTTATAATGAAAAACTGTTTTTT.

The chain is built from TRBV6-5 and TRBJ2-7; 10 positions agree with TRBD1. The CDR3 runs 14 residues. The germline V gene encodes CDR1 MNHEY and CDR2 SVGAGI. Trimming took 7 bases from V and 1 from J; bases not matched to a gene: 4. The CDR3: CASNRDRGSYEQYF. CDR3 nucleotide sequence: TGTGCCAGCAACCGGGACAGGGGTTCCTACGAGCAGTACTTC.

The chain recombines TRBV2 with TRBJ2-7, with a weak D call TRBD2 (7 bases). Trimming stripped 7 bases from V and 2 bases from J, with 15 bases between. Germline V gene sequence: CDR1 SNHLY, CDR2 FYNNEI. This CDR3 has 14 residues. CDR3 bases: TGTGCCAGCAAGGCAACAGGGAGGGCCTACGAGCAGTACTTC. Translated, it gives CASKATGRAYEQYF.

This chain links TRBV4-1 with TRBJ1-3; perhaps TRBD1 as D (6 bases). Per the germline V gene, CDR1 is MGHRA and CDR2 is YSYEKL. CDR3 size: 14 residues. V was shortened by 1 base and J by 8 bases, with 12 bases between the two germline ends. The CDR3 nucleotides are TGCGCCAGCAGCCAAGGCCCAGGGGCGGACACCATATATTTT. Its translation: CASSQGPGADTIYF.

The rearrangement links TRBV5-6 to TRBJ2-7, with 11 bases fitting TRBD2. J gave up 3 bases and V 1 base, and 12 bases lay outside the gene matches. The CDR3 has 18 residues. CDR1 and CDR2 (germline): SGHDT, YYEEEE. CDR3 nucleotides: TGTGCCAGCAGCTTGAGGGTCAACACCCTAGCGGGAGGCTACGAGCAGTACTTC. As protein: CASSLRVNTLAGGYEQYF.

The gene calls are TRBV5-6 and TRBJ2-5; D is ambiguous. This CDR3 is 14 amino acids long. The V end was cut by 0 bases, the J end by 2 bases, with 8 bases between. Per germline, CDR1 SGHDT and CDR2 YYEEEE. CDR3: CASSLVNRQETQYF. DNA of the CDR3: TGTGCCAGCAGCTTGGTAAATCGGCAAGAGACCCAGTACTTC. Drawing the rest from reference TRBV5-6 and TRBJ2-5, the complete variable domain is DAGVTQSPTHLIKTRGQQVTLRCSPKSGHDTVSWYQQALGQGPQFIFQYYEEEERQRGNFPDRFSGHQFPNYSSELNVNALLLGDSALYLCASSLVNRQETQYFGPGTRLLVL.

This rearrangement joins TRBV4-2 to TRBJ2-2, with a possible D match to TRBD1 (5 bases). The germline CDR1 and CDR2 sequences are LGHNA and YNFKEQ. The CDR3 is 16 residues long. Trimming removed 0 bases from V and 4 bases from J, with 12 bases in between. The CDR3 protein is CASSQDEVQVTGELFF. The CDR3 nucleotides are TGTGCCAGCAGCCAAGATGAGGTACAGGTCACCGGGGAGCTGTTTTTT.

This chain joins TRBV20-1 and TRBJ1-1; TRBD1 aligns across 8 bases. Germline CDR1 is DFQATT and CDR2 is SNEGSKA (reference sequence). There are 14 residues in the CDR3. The V gene end was trimmed by 3 bases and the J gene end by 5 bases; junction bases not matched to a gene: 8. Written as DNA, the CDR3 is TGCAGTGCTAGTCCACAGGGGGTGGATACTGAAGCTTTCTTT. Translation gives CSASPQGVDTEAFF.

V usage is TRBV28 and J usage is TRBJ1-4, with 7 positions matching TRBD1. This CDR3 has 15 residues. V was clipped by 3 bases and J by 8 bases; unmatched bases: 9. CDR1 is MDHEN, CDR2 SYDVKM, per germline. The CDR3 spells CASSLKRTGGEKLFF. CDR3 nucleotides: TGTGCCAGCAGTTTGAAGAGGACAGGCGGGGAAAAACTGTTTTTT. The whole variable domain, remainder taken from reference TRBV28 and TRBJ1-4, is DVKVTQSSRYLVKRTGEKVFLECVQDMDHENMFWYRQDPGLGLRLIYFSYDVKMKEKGDIPEGYSVSREKKERFSLILESASTNQTSMYLCASSLKRTGGEKLFFGSGTQLSVL.

The chain carries TRBV27 and TRBJ2-7; the match to TRBD1 covers 7 bases. Germline values: CDR1 MNHEY, CDR2 SMNVEV (reference sequence). This CDR3 comprises 20 residues. The ends lost 6 bases at V and 0 bases at J; junction bases unmatched: 23. The CDR3 loop reads CASSQLRQGSGETSSYEQYF. The CDR3 DNA is TGTGCCAGCAGCCAACTCCGACAGGGCTCCGGTGAAACAAGCTCCTACGAGCAGTACTTC.

As concerns this clone: One end of the junction does not line up with germline, which may come from a read error. The V call is TRBV7-7, the J call TRBJ2-2, with a weak D call TRBD2 (5 bases). CDR1 SSHAT and CDR2 FNYEAQ come from the germline V gene (reference sequence). The CDR3 has 16 residues. CDR3 residues: CASSPGSRGVPGELFF. DNA of the CDR3: TGTGCTAGCAGCCCTGGCTCCCGGGGAGTCCCCGGGGAGCTGTTTTTT.

The CDR3: CASTGTVPYEQYF. CDR3 bases: TGTGCCAGTACGGGGACAGTACCCTACGAGCAGTACTTC. This chain links TRBV19 with TRBJ2-7, with 7 bases identical to TRBD1. This CDR3 comprises 13 residues. The ends lost 7 bases at V and 2 bases at J; junction bases unmatched: 5. Germline CDR1 is LNHDA and CDR2 is SQIVND (reference sequence).

The chain has TRBV16 and TRBJ2-1, with TRBD1 matching 10 bases. V lost 4 bases and J lost 3; bases outside the gene matches: 15. Germline V gene data show CDR1 as KGHSY and CDR2 as FQNENV. The CDR3 extends over 19 amino acids. CDR3 in DNA: TGTGCCAGCAGCCCTGACGGGACAGGGGCCCTTATGATCTACAATGAGCAGTTCTTC. This translates into CASSPDGTGALMIYNEQFF.